This TCR beta chain was obtained from a study of T cell clonality in common variable immunodeficiency (dated by TCRdb to between 2015 and 2016). Most of the CVID patients and most of the healthy controls were of Caucasian heritage. Heparinized peripheral whole blood samples of about 4.5 to 9 ml were collected from each donor. Genomic DNA from adults with common variable immune deficiency (CVID) and from healthy adult controls was used to sequence TCRbeta CDR3 repertoires. The control group was made up of some 22 healthy adult volunteers (about ten male and 12 female) whose ages ranged from about 23 to 66 years, with a mean age of 34. Diluted blood was density-centrifuged over Hypaque 1077 or Ficoll-Paque to isolate peripheral blood mononuclear cells. Genomic DNA was obtained from unsorted mononuclear cells using either Qiagen column purification or a centrifugation-based method. This clone was picked up many times. Its target antigen remains unknown.

For sequencing input, CVID and control samples contributed equivalent amounts of genomic DNA. For every sample, a 60 bp segment covering the rearranged TCRbeta CDR3 region was amplified and then sequenced. TCRbeta amplification used the immunoSEQ assay, a bias-corrected multiplex PCR with high-throughput sequencing. As for how the authors treated the data: Every unique nucleotide sequence counted as a clone and was annotated with V, D and J genes, copy number and frequency. Sequences were labeled productive if in frame, and non-productive if out of frame or containing stop codons. As previously described, clonality was computed from Shannon's entropy. Mean CDR3 Kyte-Doolittle hydropathy was derived from the predicted amino acid sequences of productive clones. Using the R hclust function, scaled V gene usage was clustered hierarchically with Manhattan distance and complete linkage. Clone sharing by CDR3 amino acid sequence was assessed by resampling 12 repertoires per group over 100 rounds. The repertoires were screened for some 70 published EBV-specific TCRbeta sequences and approximately 230 published CMV-specific TCRbeta sequences. After a couple of CVID samples that produced fewer than 10,000 sequences were dropped from the analysis, some 43 CVID repertoires remained. The source is immuneACCESS, and TCRdb retained only in-frame sequences with V and J called. Part of the clones is not carried over; for the studies checked, unresolved V genes explain less than half of this, and the remainder is unexplained. The DNA was the basis for D and trimming; V, J and clone size are from that table. The table for this sample lists about 30,000 clones, none of them counted only once. About 12% of the sample is held by the ten biggest clonotypes.

What the authors observed across the whole study: Even though DNA input was the same, control samples had an average of approximately 82,000 unique sequences each, compared with roughly 32,000 in CVID samples. It was noted by the authors that sequencing of the repertoires of T cell subpopulations would be needed to clarify the cause of the increased clonality in CVID. Fewer TCRbeta clones were shared among CVID subjects than among healthy controls (p < 0.0001). Patient heterogeneity within the CVID cohort put limits on correlating repertoire features with clinical complications. CVID TCRbeta sequences were reported to have fewer deletions and N-nucleotide insertions and to lack highly modified clones with 13 or more V deletions. Compared with healthy controls, CVID subjects showed increased TCRbeta clonality (t-test p = 0.018), a feature most characteristic of about a third of subjects.

Source material: peripheral blood mononuclear cells. The clonotype was recovered from a person aged 18 to 75 in good health.

Incomplete CDR3 DNA: TGTGCCAGCAGCTTAACCTCTGGGACAGGGCAAGAGACC. Translation gives CASSLTSGTGQET. The full CDR3 is CASSLTSGTGQETQYF. The rearrangement joined TRBV7-3 to TRBJ2-5, with TRBD1 matching 9 junction bases. The read ends 3 residues shy of where the CDR3 ends; the end is completed using the germline J gene. Reading from cysteine to phenylalanine, the CDR3 counts 16 amino acids. Only the CDR3 bases that were read are kept: 39 of them, in frame from base 1. Ends trimmed: V by 0 bases, J by 2 bases; bases unmatched to a gene: 4. The germline V gene specifies SGHTA as CDR1 and FQGTGA as CDR2. With the rest looked up from the reference TRBV7-3 and TRBJ2-5 genes rather than sequenced, the full variable domain is GAGVSQTPSNKVTEKGKYVELRCDPISGHTALYWYRQSLGQGPEFLIYFQGTGAADDSGLPNDRFFAVRPEGSVSTLKIQRTERGDSAVYLCASSLTSGTGQETQYFGPGTRLLVL.